This T cell receptor beta chain was sequenced in a study of blood T cell repertoires in COVID-19. Study overall: The cDNA or gDNA used as material had been derived from T cells, B-cell-depleted T cells, or PBMCs.

Clones were sequenced by immunoSEQ multiplex PCR, and TCRdb holds only the in-frame ones, with some missing. The table lists under 100,000 clones, around 81% of them singletons. The length of the CDR3 is 16 residues. The germline CDR1 and CDR2 sequences are SGHAT and FQNNGV. The V segment lost 2 bases and the J segment 0 bases; nucleotides outside the gene matches: 6. The receptor's source is a woman in her 70s with active or convalescent COVID-19. The sequenced sample consisted of peripheral blood. The chain couples TRBV11-2 to TRBJ1-1; 7 bases fit TRBD1. This CDR3 is CASSLRFGTVNTEAFF. In DNA form, the CDR3 reads TGTGCCAGCAGCTTACGATTCGGGACAGTGAACACTGAAGCTTTCTTT.